The 9 T cell receptor beta chains listed next were all sequenced from one sample in a study of shared clonotypes between healthy human individuals. This table comes from immunoSEQ multiplex PCR, and its TCRdb copy is limited to in-frame clones, with some not included. The table lists under 2,000,000 clones, over 85% of them singletons. Terminally differentiated effector memory CD45RA+ cells were excluded by CCR7 positive selection of CD45RO-negative cells. Sequencing input: naive CD8+ T cells sorted from blood. The receptors shown here come from a man aged 18-30 years in good health.

The chain carries TRBV28 and TRBJ2-7, with unresolved D. V was cut by 3 bases and J by 3 bases, with 12 bases left in between. CDR1 and CDR2 (germline): MDHEN, SYDVKM. The CDR3 is 14 amino acids. Written as DNA, the CDR3 is TGTGCCAGCAGTTTTCGCGTCAGAGTCTACGAGCAGTACTTC. Its protein product is CASSFRVRVYEQYF.

This clone was counted a single time. The rearrangement links TRBV19 to TRBJ1-1; D unresolved. Germline values: CDR1 LNHDA, CDR2 SQIVND (reference sequence). Deletions cut 3 bases from V and 6 bases from J, with 11 bases between. This CDR3 is 13 amino acids long. CDR3 in DNA: TGTGCCAGTAGTATCCTAGATAATGCTGAAGCTTTCTTT. This sequence encodes CASSILDNAEAFF.

This clone was recorded once. The chain couples TRBV27 to TRBJ2-1; 9 nucleotides agree with TRBD1. Looked up from germline, CDR1 is MNHEY and CDR2 is SMNVEV (reference sequence). The CDR3 loop spans 15 amino acids. The ends lost 4 bases at V and 5 bases at J; junction bases unmatched: 6. In DNA, the CDR3 is TGTGCCAGCAGTTCCCGGGACAGGGACAACAATGAGCAGTTCTTC. Translated: CASSSRDRDNNEQFF.

This clone was counted a single time. The V gene is TRBV4-3, the J gene TRBJ2-7; 8 nucleotides line up with TRBD2. The ends lost 8 bases at V and 0 bases at J; junction bases unmatched: 12. The CDR3 sequence is 16 residues long. Germline V gene data show CDR1 as LGHNA and CDR2 as YSLEER. CDR3 bases: TGCGCCAGCTCTCTGAAGCGGGAGAGCTCCTCCTACGAGCAGTACTTC. Amino acids: CASSLKRESSSYEQYF.

Comment on this clone: Other nucleotide sequences from this sample produce the same CDR3. The chain has TRBV10-2 and TRBJ2-3, with D possibly matching TRBD2 (5 bases). CDR1 is WSHSY and CDR2 is SAAADI in the germline V gene. V was clipped by 0 bases and J by 4 bases, with 5 bases between them. The CDR3 loop spans 13 amino acids. The CDR3 protein is CASSESGADTQYF. The CDR3 DNA reads TGCGCCAGCAGTGAGTCCGGGGCAGATACGCAGTATTTT.

The chain couples TRBV7-9 to TRBJ2-5; D perhaps matches TRBD1 (5 bases). Germline lookup yields CDR1 SEHNR and CDR2 FQNEAQ (reference sequence). The CDR3 covers 15 residues. V lost 5 bases and J lost 5, with 18 bases in between. Here the CDR3 DNA reads TGTGCCAGCAGCGATAGCTGGGGCACCGGGGAGACCCAGTACTTC. As protein: CASSDSWGTGETQYF. Supplemented by reference TRBV7-9 and TRBJ2-5, the full variable domain reads DTGVSQNPRHKITKRGQNVTFRCDPISEHNRLYWYRQTLGQGPEFLTYFQNEAQLEKSRLLSDRFSAERPKGSFSTLEIQRTEQGDSAMYLCASSDSWGTGETQYFGPGTRLLVL.

This chain connects TRBV11-2 to TRBJ2-7; tentatively, D is TRBD2 (6 bases). CDR3 length: 13 residues. CDR1 SGHAT and CDR2 FQNNGV come from the germline V gene. Trimming took off 6 bases at V and 0 bases at J, with 9 bases between the two ends. The CDR3 nucleotides are TGTGCCAGCAGTACGGGGGACTCCTACGAGCAGTACTTC. Translation: CASSTGDSYEQYF.

The chain recombines TRBV4-3 with TRBJ2-2; D perhaps matches TRBD2 (5 bases). V dropped 5 bases and J dropped 6 bases, with 13 bases sitting between them. CDR1 is LGHNA and CDR2 is YSLEER in the germline V gene. The CDR3 is 14 amino acids. In DNA, the CDR3 is TGCGCCAGCAGCGCCCTACGGGGTGCCGGGGAGCTGTTTTTT. Protein: CASSALRGAGELFF.

This clone appeared a single time. The V and J genes are TRBV28 and TRBJ2-1, with TRBD2 identical over 10 bases. Germline CDR1 reads MDHEN; CDR2 reads SYDVKM. The CDR3 runs to 17 residues. The trim removed 2 bases at V and 5 bases at J, leaving 9 bases unmatched. The CDR3 DNA reads as TGTGCCAGCAGTTTACTAGCGGGAGACGCCGTCGACAATGAGCAGTTCTTC. The encoded protein is CASSLLAGDAVDNEQFF.